This TCR beta chain is from a study of cytomegalovirus exposure and HLA in healthy donors. The PCR made use of 60 Vbeta and 13 Jbeta primers. The protocol was immunoSEQ multiplex PCR, while the TCRdb copy is restricted to in-frame clones and leaves out a portion. The data show under 55,000 clones, more than 65% seen once. Germline values: CDR1 SQVTM, CDR2 ANQGSEA. This CDR3 contains 13 residues. The V gene end was trimmed by 0 bases and the J gene end by 8 bases; junction bases not matched to a gene: 6. Sequences were obtained from PBMCs. This clonotype was sampled from a woman aged 45 to 65 in good health and CMV-seronegative. The V and J genes are TRBV29-1 and TRBJ1-1; 7 nucleotides align to TRBD1. The chain's CDR3 is CSVEDTGVGEAFF. The CDR3 DNA reads TGCAGCGTTGAAGACACAGGGGTCGGAGAAGCTTTCTTT.